These 15 T cell receptor beta chains were sequenced from one sample in a study of technical replicates of blood from a few donors. Sequencing was performed with immunoSEQ multiplex PCR; in TCRdb, only in-frame clones are kept and a portion is missing. The data contain roughly 68,000 clones, 85% to 90% of them singletons. The specimen sequenced was PBMCs. These receptors came from a human donor in good health. Some clones in this sample may be carry-over from other donors' samples.

The chain joins TRBV19 to TRBJ1-6; tentative D call: TRBD1 (6 bases). Trimming removed 5 bases at V and 4 bases at J, with 12 bases between. Per germline, CDR1 LNHDA and CDR2 SQIVND (reference sequence). The CDR3 sequence is 15 residues long. CDR3 nucleotides: TGTGCCAGTAGTCCTGGGGACAATTATAATTCACCCCTCCACTTT. Translation: CASSPGDNYNSPLHF.

Concerning this clone itself: Germline is not matched at one junction end, which may reflect a read error. As DNA, the CDR3 is TGCAACCCCTCGGAGGGAAGGAACTACTTT. This codes for CNPSEGRNYF. The V gene is TRBV20-1, the J gene TRBJ2-3; D perhaps matches TRBD2 (6 bases). The CDR3 sequence is 10 residues long. Germline V gene sequence: CDR1 DFQATT, CDR2 SNEGSKA (reference sequence).

V usage is TRBV5-4 and J usage is TRBJ1-2; 8 nucleotides align to TRBD1. The CDR3 consists of 15 residues. V shed 4 bases and J 5 bases; nucleotides not matched to a gene: 10. The V gene's germline CDR1 is SGHNT and CDR2 YYREEE (reference sequence). The CDR3 DNA is TGTGCCAGCAGCCCCAGGGGGCAACCTAGATATGGCTACACCTTC. It specifies CASSPRGQPRYGYTF.

The V call is TRBV5-1, the J call TRBJ2-7; 7 bases line up with TRBD2. J lost 2 bases, V lost 7 bases, and 6 bases had no gene match. CDR1 and CDR2 (germline): SGHRS, YFSETQ. The CDR3 consists of 13 residues. The CDR3 region has the DNA TGCGCCAGCGGAAGCGGGGTCACCTACGAGCAGTACTTC. Translating it yields CASGSGVTYEQYF.

The J gene is TRBJ2-7, the V gene TRBV29-1, with TRBD2 matching over 7 bases. The CDR3 covers 15 residues. The germline V gene encodes CDR1 SQVTM and CDR2 ANQGSEA. Trimming took 2 bases from V and 6 from J; bases not matched to a gene: 13. CDR3 DNA: TGCAGCGTTGAAACGAAGCGGGGTTTGGTGGGCGAGCAGTACTTC. This translates into CSVETKRGLVGEQYF.

The chain joins TRBV19 to TRBJ2-3; possible D gene TRBD2, 6 bases. V was clipped by 3 bases and J by 6 bases, with 16 bases between them. The length of the CDR3 is 15 residues. Germline CDR1 is LNHDA and CDR2 is SQIVND (reference sequence). The CDR3, as DNA: TGTGCCAGTAGTATGAGTAGCGGTACGTGGGATACGCAGTATTTT. Its protein is CASSMSSGTWDTQYF.

The chain is built from TRBV7-9 and TRBJ2-5; the match to TRBD1 covers 9 bases. Trimming cost V 5 bases and J 3 bases; bases outside gene matches: 4. CDR1 and CDR2 (germline): SEHNR, FQNEAQ (reference sequence). The CDR3 is 14 amino acids. CDR3 nucleotides: TGTGCCAGCAGCCACAGGGGGCGAGAAGAGACCCAGTACTTC. Translating gives CASSHRGREETQYF.

CDR3 in DNA: TGTGCCAGCAGCTCCCAGGGGGCGCGAGAGACCCAGTACTTC. Its translation is CASSSQGARETQYF. The chain links TRBV11-2 to TRBJ2-5, with 8 positions matching TRBD1. The CDR3 has 14 amino acids. Trimming at V came to 4 bases and at J to 4 bases, leaving 5 bases not matched to a gene. From germline, CDR1 is SGHAT and CDR2 FQNNGV.

The chain has TRBV4-3 and TRBJ2-3, with TRBD2 matching 8 bases. This CDR3 is built from 19 residues. Germline CDR1 reads LGHNA; CDR2 reads YSLEER. The J segment lost 1 base and the V segment lost 4 bases, leaving 16 bases of the junction unmatched. The CDR3 protein is CASSRIRPGLVMGTDTQYF. The DNA of the CDR3 is TGCGCCAGCAGCCGAATACGACCGGGACTAGTTATGGGCACAGATACGCAGTATTTT.

This clone has more than one count but fewer than ten. The chain joins TRBV14 to TRBJ2-7; D not certain. Germline CDR1 is SGHDN and CDR2 is FVKESK. This CDR3 has 11 residues. Trimming pared 3 bases from V and 5 bases from J, leaving 5 bases between. The CDR3 coding sequence is TGTGCCAGCAGCCATGTCAACGAGCAGTACTTC. This encodes CASSHVNEQYF. The full variable domain, with the rest looked up from reference TRBV14 and TRBJ2-7, is EAGVTQFPSHSVIEKGQTVTLRCDPISGHDNLYWYRRVMGKEIKFLLHFVKESKQDESGMPNNRFLAERTGGTYSTLKVQPAELEDSGVYFCASSHVNEQYFGPGTRLTVT.

V is TRBV4-3 and J is TRBJ2-7; 8 bases are shared with TRBD1. Germline CDR1 is LGHNA and CDR2 is YSLEER. The junction had 3 bases not matched to a gene; V was cut back by 0 bases and J by 2 bases. The CDR3 sequence is 15 residues long. CDR3 loop: CASSQDRGLAYEQYF. Written as DNA, the CDR3 is TGCGCCAGCAGCCAAGACAGGGGGCTAGCCTACGAGCAGTACTTC.

The gene calls are TRBV4-1 and TRBJ2-2; TRBD2 matches 7 bases. The CDR3 extends over 15 amino acids. Germline-derived CDR1 and CDR2 are MGHRA and YSYEKL. Trimming took 1 base from V and 6 from J; bases not matched to a gene: 5. In DNA form, the CDR3 reads TGCGCCAGCAGCCAAGGGACTAGTGTGTCCGGGGAGCTGTTTTTT. As protein: CASSQGTSVSGELFF.

The J gene is TRBJ2-3, the V gene TRBV5-1; the D is unclear. V lost 0 bases, J lost 2 bases, and 7 bases lay in between. This CDR3 contains 14 residues. In germline, CDR1 is SGHRS, CDR2 YFSETQ. The CDR3 reads CASSLGLITDTQYF. The CDR3 region has the DNA TGCGCCAGCAGCTTGGGACTGATCACAGATACGCAGTATTTT.

V gene TRBV28 combines with J gene TRBJ2-7, with 8 bases aligning to TRBD1. CDR1 is MDHEN and CDR2 is SYDVKM in the germline V gene. With V trimmed by 3 bases and J by 6 bases, 7 bases remained unmatched. The CDR3 totals 14 residues. CDR3 protein: CASSFRQGMGEQYF. CDR3 bases: TGTGCCAGCAGTTTCAGACAGGGGATGGGCGAGCAGTACTTC.

This rearrangement joins TRBV7-8 to TRBJ2-2, with 11 bases aligning to TRBD1. Germline assignment: CDR1 SGHVS and CDR2 FQNEAQ. With 0 bases clipped from V and 4 bases from J, the junction kept 7 bases outside the gene matches. The CDR3 has 18 amino acids. CDR3 DNA sequence: TGTGCCAGCAGCTTAGCCGGGACAGGGGGATTTGTCACCGGGGAGCTGTTTTTT. Encoded protein: CASSLAGTGGFVTGELFF. Supplemented by reference TRBV7-8 and TRBJ2-2, the full variable domain reads GAGVSQSPRYKVAKRGQDVALRCDPISGHVSLFWYQQALGQGPEFLTYFQNEAQLDKSGLPSDRFFAERPEGSVSTLKIQRTQQEDSAVYLCASSLAGTGGFVTGELFFGEGSRLTVL.